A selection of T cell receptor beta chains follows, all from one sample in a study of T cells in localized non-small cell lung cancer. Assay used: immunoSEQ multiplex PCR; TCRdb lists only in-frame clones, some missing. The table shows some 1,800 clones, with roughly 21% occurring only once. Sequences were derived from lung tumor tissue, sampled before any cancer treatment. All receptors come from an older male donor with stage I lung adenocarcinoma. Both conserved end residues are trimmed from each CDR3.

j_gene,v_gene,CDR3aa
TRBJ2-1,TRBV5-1,ASSPGQHYNEQF
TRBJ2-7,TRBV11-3,ASSLRSLGQNEQY
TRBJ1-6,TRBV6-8,ASSYSTGGRYNSPLH
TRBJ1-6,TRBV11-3,ASSLAGTGAYNSPLH
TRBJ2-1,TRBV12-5,ASIAQNNYNEQF
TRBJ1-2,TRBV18,ASSPREGTGWHYGYT
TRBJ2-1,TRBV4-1,ASSQDGYNEQF
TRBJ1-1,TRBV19,ASSVHRGTEAF
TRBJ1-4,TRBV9,ASKPANEKLF
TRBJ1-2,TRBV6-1,ASSEATGGSGYT
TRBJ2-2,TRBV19,ASSMRTALPGELF
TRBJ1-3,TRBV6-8,ASKPSGPSGNTIY
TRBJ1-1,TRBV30,AWTPRAGKAEAF
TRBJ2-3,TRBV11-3,ASSPSGGADTQY
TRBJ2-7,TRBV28,ASSETRETYEQY
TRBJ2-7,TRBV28,ASSYGGGGRGYEQY
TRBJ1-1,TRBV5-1,ASSFGQTNTEAF
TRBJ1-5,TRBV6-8,ASRSGYGNQPQH
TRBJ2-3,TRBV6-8,ASSPGLAGVTQY
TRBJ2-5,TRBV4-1,ASSQDEGPRETQY
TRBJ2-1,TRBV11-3,ASSLWDRTDNEQF
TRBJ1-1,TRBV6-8,ASSYSQGATEAF
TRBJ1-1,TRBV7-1,ASSLTSSTEAF
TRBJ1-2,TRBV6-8,ASSDSGTGADGYT
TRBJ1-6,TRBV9,ASSERGHRNNSPLH
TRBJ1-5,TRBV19,ASRRQGDNQPQH
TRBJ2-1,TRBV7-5,ASSLVASGSTSYNEQF
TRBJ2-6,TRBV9,ASSVAGGANVLT
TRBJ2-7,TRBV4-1,ASSQGPGGSSYEQY
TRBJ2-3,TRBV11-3,ASSLTSSGDTQY
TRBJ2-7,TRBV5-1,ASSSFPGLASGIIYEQY
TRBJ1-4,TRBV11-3,ASSLYRDRTNEKLF
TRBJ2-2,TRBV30,AWSVDINTGELF
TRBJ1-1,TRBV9,ASSLTGVNTEAF
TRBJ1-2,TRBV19,ASRVPTGAGYT
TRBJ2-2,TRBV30,AWSSGNTGELF
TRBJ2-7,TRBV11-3,ASSVRDGGYEQY
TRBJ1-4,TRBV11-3,ASSLGRGLGEKLF
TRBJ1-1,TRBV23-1,ASSDQISTEAF
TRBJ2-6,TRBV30,TAGPSSGANVLT
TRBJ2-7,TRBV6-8,ASRRLEDSYEQY
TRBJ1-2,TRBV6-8,ASSYSSGQGINT
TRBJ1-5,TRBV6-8,ASSATGNGIGRNQPQH
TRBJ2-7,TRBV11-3,ASSLIDREGKQY
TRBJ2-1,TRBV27,ASRRLEGLAGVTNEQF
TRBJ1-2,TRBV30,AWKPPTATLDYGYT
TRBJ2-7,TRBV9,ASSLDRGGYNEQY
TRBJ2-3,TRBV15,ATSSGLYTDTQY
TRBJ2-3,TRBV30,AWRFLGDTQY
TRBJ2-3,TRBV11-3,ASSAQGAYTDTQY
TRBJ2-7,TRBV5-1,ASSLETGVHEQY